Listed here are 30 T cell receptor beta chains from one sample, sequenced in a study of T-cell reconstitution after alpha-beta-depleted transplantation in children. This sample's TCRbeta library carried unique molecular identifier barcodes. TCRdb ran MiXCR on the PCR reads and lists one entry per CDR3 protein. The table includes approximately 8,200 distinct CDR3 sequences, about 30% detected once. The sample here was peripheral blood, taken 60 days after TCRalphabeta/CD19-depleted stem cell transplant. The receptors come from a boy less than two years old who had a stem cell transplant for SCID, so the T cells may come from the graft donor.

The chain links TRBV12-3 or TRBV12-4 to TRBJ2-5; weak D call: TRBD2 (5 bases). The V and J ends lost 3 bases and 3 bases respectively, with 8 bases between them. The CDR3 is 13 residues long. The CDR3 sequence is CASSFWGEETQYF. DNA for the CDR3: TGTGCCAGCAGTTTTTGGGGAGAAGAGACCCAGTACTTC.

This clonotype is medium-sized (0.01 to 0.1%) in the sample. The genes are TRBV10-3 and TRBJ2-2; 9 nucleotides line up with TRBD1. Germline CDR1 ENHRY, CDR2 SYGVKD. J was trimmed by 5 bases and V by 6 bases; bases with no gene match: 7. This CDR3 has 15 amino acids. This CDR3 is CAIRGTGTVTGELFF. CDR3 sequence (DNA): TGTGCCATCAGGGGGACAGGGACCGTAACCGGGGAGCTGTTTTTT.

By its share, this clonotype is medium-sized. At one boundary the junction diverges from the germline segment, which might be a read error. The chain is built from TRBV18 and TRBJ1-1; D remains unclear. Germline V CDR1 and CDR2: KGHSH, LQKENI. The CDR3 contains 15 residues. The CDR3 DNA reads TGTGCCAGCTCGCCACTTCGGGATTTGAACACTGAAGCTTTCTTT. As protein: CASSPLRDLNTEAFF.

By sample fraction, this clonotype is medium-sized. This chain uses TRBV20-1 with TRBJ1-5; 7 bases agree with TRBD1. The CDR3 has 13 amino acids. V lost 6 bases and J lost 2; bases outside the gene matches: 4. Germline-derived CDR1 and CDR2 are DFQATT and SNEGSKA (reference sequence). The CDR3 reads CSAAGGGNQPQHF. CDR3 DNA: TGCAGTGCGGCAGGGGGAGGCAATCAGCCCCAGCATTTT.

Sample share makes this clonotype medium-sized (0.01 to 0.1%). This sequence joins TRBV11-2 and TRBJ2-1; a weak D match, TRBD1 (6 bases). The V gene lost 5 bases and the J gene lost 0 bases, with 14 bases spanning the gap. The CDR3 spans 16 residues. Germline CDR1 reads SGHAT; CDR2 reads FQNNGV. CDR3 amino acids: CASSLQGFSSYNEQFF. The CDR3 region has the DNA TGTGCCAGCAGCCTACAGGGCTTCAGCTCCTACAATGAGCAGTTCTTC.

This clonotype is judged medium-sized. The chain uses TRBV5-1 and TRBJ1-2; 7 bases align to TRBD1. The length of the CDR3 is 14 residues. J gave up 4 bases and V 0 bases, and 3 bases lay outside the gene matches. Per the germline V gene, CDR1 is SGHRS and CDR2 is YFSETQ. CDR3 sequence (DNA): TGCGCCAGCAGCTTGGGAGGGACAGTCTATGGCTACACCTTC. Protein product: CASSLGGTVYGYTF.

The rearrangement links TRBV7-8 to TRBJ2-1, with no clear D. Trimming removed 1 base at V and 1 base at J, with 8 bases between. The CDR3 covers 15 residues. Per germline, CDR1 SGHVS and CDR2 FQNEAQ. For the CDR3, the DNA is TGTGCCAGCAGCTTAGGGTTTGTATCCTACAATGAGCAGTTCTTC. This gives the protein CASSLGFVSYNEQFF.

V usage is TRBV7-9 and J usage is TRBJ2-5, with D unclear. CDR1 SEHNR and CDR2 FQNEAQ come from the germline V gene (reference sequence). The V end lost 7 bases, the J end lost 2 bases, and 11 bases lay between the germline ends. The CDR3 length is 13 residues. The CDR3 reads CASNLNPQETQYF. The CDR3 DNA reads TGTGCCAGCAACCTGAACCCTCAAGAGACCCAGTACTTC.

V gene TRBV12-3 or TRBV12-4 combines with J gene TRBJ1-4, with 8 bases that match TRBD1. The length of the CDR3 is 14 residues. The trim removed 6 bases at V and 8 bases at J, leaving 8 bases unmatched. DNA for the CDR3: TGTGCCAGCAGACGAGCAGGGGGCGAAGAAAAACTGTTTTTT. It is translated as CASRRAGGEEKLFF.

About this clonotype itself: A read error may be the cause here, since a much bigger clone is one base away. V usage is TRBV20-1 and J usage is TRBJ2-3; 11 bases are shared with TRBD2. CDR3 size: 17 residues. The trim removed 3 bases at V and 2 bases at J, leaving 10 bases unmatched. Germline-derived CDR1 and CDR2 are DFQATT and SNEGSKA (reference sequence). The CDR3 spells CSASPPGLAEDTDTQYF. Written as DNA, the CDR3 is TGCAGTGCTAGTCCCCCGGGACTAGCGGAGGACACAGATACGCAGTATTTT.

V usage is TRBV15 and J usage is TRBJ2-5, with a tentative D call TRBD2 (5 bases). Trimming left V 3 bases short and J 5 bases short, with 16 bases between. The CDR3 is 15 residues long. CDR1 is LNHNV and CDR2 is YYDKDF in the germline V gene (reference sequence). This chain's CDR3 is CATSRNLASPETQYF. The DNA of the CDR3 is TGTGCCACCAGCAGGAACTTAGCGAGCCCCGAGACCCAGTACTTC.

Relative to its sample, this clonotype is medium-sized. This rearrangement joins TRBV7-8 to TRBJ1-6; D is possibly TRBD1 (6 bases). Trimming left V 8 bases short and J 6 bases short, with 11 bases between. This CDR3 spans 13 amino acids. Germline V gene lookup returns CDR1 SGHVS and CDR2 FQNEAQ. The CDR3 region has the DNA TGTGCCAGCGGGGGCAGAGTTAATTCACCCCTCCACTTT. Its protein is CASGGRVNSPLHF.

This clonotype is categorized as medium-sized. The chain combines TRBV5-5 with TRBJ1-2; D remains ambiguous. Germline V gene lookup returns CDR1 SGHKS and CDR2 YYEKEE (reference sequence). CDR3 size: 14 residues. The V end was cut by 0 bases, the J end by 0 bases, with 6 bases between. The CDR3 spells CASSLAESNYGYTF. As DNA, the CDR3 is TGTGCCAGCAGCTTGGCAGAATCTAACTATGGCTACACCTTC.

This chain links TRBV12-3 or TRBV12-4 with TRBJ2-2, with 7 positions matching TRBD1. V was clipped by 7 bases and J by 0 bases; unmatched bases: 8. The CDR3 is 16 amino acids. CDR3 sequence: CASTPRDSANTGELFF. CDR3 coding DNA: TGTGCCAGCACCCCCCGGGACAGCGCGAACACCGGGGAGCTGTTTTTT.

This clonotype was counted ten times or more. The CDR3 protein is CASPLRLKTAKRVQPQHF. The CDR3 nucleotides are TGTGCCAGCCCACTCCGGCTCAAAACGGCCAAACGGGTTCAGCCCCAGCATTTT. The chain links TRBV12-3 or TRBV12-4 to TRBJ1-5; D not certain. The CDR3 runs 18 residues. Trimming left V 8 bases short and J 6 bases short, with 29 bases between.

The CDR3 loop is CASSPGTGGASDTQYF. CDR3 DNA: TGTGCCAGCAGTCCAGGGACAGGGGGCGCCTCCGATACGCAGTATTTT. V gene TRBV28 combines with J gene TRBJ2-3; 12 nucleotides match TRBD1. With V trimmed by 5 bases and J by 6 bases, 9 bases remained unmatched. This CDR3 has 16 residues. Germline loops: CDR1 MDHEN, CDR2 SYDVKM.

This clonotype was found many times. V is TRBV6-1 and J is TRBJ2-2; 12 bases fit TRBD2. Germline V gene sequence: CDR1 MNHNS, CDR2 SASEGT. The junction had 13 bases not matched to a gene; V was cut back by 4 bases and J by 4 bases. The CDR3 sequence is 19 residues long. CDR3: CASSAAGLAGGPGTGELFF. CDR3 DNA sequence: TGTGCCAGCAGTGCCGCGGGGCTAGCGGGGGGGCCCGGCACCGGGGAGCTGTTTTTT.

This clonotype appeared many times. The rearrangement uses TRBV6-1 and TRBJ2-7; D perhaps matches TRBD2 (7 bases). The germline CDR1 and CDR2 sequences are MNHNS and SASEGT. This CDR3 comprises 17 residues. V lost 3 bases and J lost 1, with 19 bases in between. The CDR3 sequence: CASSDNSRGGISYEQYF. The CDR3 DNA reads as TGTGCCAGCAGTGACAATTCGAGGGGGGGAATTTCCTACGAGCAGTACTTC.

This clonotype is medium-sized. This rearrangement joins TRBV7-3 to TRBJ1-1, with D uncertain. CDR3 length equals 14 residues. From germline, CDR1 is SGHTA and CDR2 FQGTGA. Trimming removed 0 bases from V and 2 bases from J, with 7 bases in between. CDR3 coding DNA: TGTGCCAGCAGCTTAACAGGGTCCAACACTGAAGCTTTCTTT. Amino acids: CASSLTGSNTEAFF.

The gene calls are TRBV5-1 and TRBJ2-4; 10 bases fit TRBD2. The germline gives CDR1 SGHRS, CDR2 YFSETQ. V lost 0 bases and J lost 0; bases outside the gene matches: 3. This CDR3 comprises 17 residues. The CDR3 DNA reads TGCGCCAGCAGCTTGGGGACTAGCGGTCTAGCCAAAAACATTCAGTACTTC. Amino acid sequence: CASSLGTSGLAKNIQYF.

This clonotype is labeled as medium-sized (0.01 to 0.1%). CDR3 region: CASVKRRVSDNEQFF. CDR3 bases: TGTGCTAGTGTCAAAAGACGGGTTAGTGACAATGAGCAGTTCTTC. The chain is built from TRBV12-5 and TRBJ2-1; D remains unclear. CDR3 size: 15 residues. Trimming shortened V by 7 bases and J by 5 bases, and 18 bases separated the two germline ends. Germline V lookup: CDR1 LGHNT, CDR2 FRNRAP.

This clonotype qualifies as medium-sized. This chain connects TRBV7-9 to TRBJ1-1, with D perhaps matching TRBD1 (6 bases). The CDR3 is 14 residues long. V gave up 5 bases and J gave up 1 base, with 11 bases separating them. Germline assignment: CDR1 SEHNR and CDR2 FQNEAQ (reference sequence). This chain's CDR3 is CASSTGTTNTEAFF. The CDR3 nucleotides read TGTGCCAGCAGCACAGGGACTACGAACACTGAAGCTTTCTTT.

J is TRBJ1-6 and V is TRBV5-1; 9 nucleotides line up with TRBD1. The junction had 3 bases not matched to a gene; V was cut back by 4 bases and J by 7 bases. CDR1 and CDR2 (germline): SGHRS, YFSETQ. This CDR3 comprises 14 residues. The CDR3 reads CASSHGQGNSPLHF. The CDR3 bases are TGCGCCAGCAGCCACGGACAGGGGAATTCACCCCTCCACTTT.

This clonotype was seen at least ten times. The genes are TRBV20-1 and TRBJ2-7; D could derive from TRBD1 or TRBD2 (5 bases each). Trimming pared 5 bases from V and 0 bases from J, leaving 17 bases between. The V gene's germline CDR1 is DFQATT and CDR2 SNEGSKA (reference sequence). The CDR3 extends over 15 amino acids. CDR3 residues: CSASRWGTSSYEQYF. The DNA for the CDR3 is TGCAGTGCTTCAAGGTGGGGGACCTCCTCCTACGAGCAGTACTTC.

By its share, this clonotype is medium-sized. The rearrangement joins TRBV12-3 or TRBV12-4 to TRBJ1-4, with D possibly being TRBD1 (6 bases). CDR3 size: 15 residues. Between the trimmed V and J ends, which lost 6 bases and 4 bases, there was a span of 15 bases. CDR3 protein: CASRQGPQVNEKLFF. The CDR3 DNA reads TGTGCCAGCAGACAGGGACCGCAGGTTAATGAAAAACTGTTTTTT.

The genes are TRBV20-1 and TRBJ2-7; TRBD2 matches 10 bases. The CDR3 runs 15 residues. Looked up from germline, CDR1 is DFQATT and CDR2 is SNEGSKA (reference sequence). J was trimmed by 5 bases and V by 0 bases; bases with no gene match: 7. CDR3 DNA: TGCAGTGCTAGAGATAGGGCTAGCGGGAGCCACGAGCAGTACTTC. Protein product: CSARDRASGSHEQYF.

This chain links TRBV27 with TRBJ2-1; 8 nucleotides match TRBD1. Germline CDR1 reads MNHEY; CDR2 reads SMNVEV (reference sequence). The V and J ends lost 4 bases and 8 bases, in that order; junction bases with no gene match: 13. This CDR3 is 16 amino acids long. The CDR3 loop is CASSSWTGSLGDEQFF. For the CDR3, the DNA is TGTGCCAGCAGTTCCTGGACAGGGTCATTGGGGGATGAGCAGTTCTTC.

This chain uses TRBV12-3 or TRBV12-4 with TRBJ2-1, with D possibly matching TRBD2 (6 bases). The CDR3 loop spans 15 amino acids. V shed 6 bases and J shed 3 bases, with 15 bases lying between them. The CDR3 DNA reads TGTGCCAGCAGCCCCCGGGACTCGCGCTACAATGAGCAGTTCTTC. Translating it yields CASSPRDSRYNEQFF.

The rearrangement links TRBV3-1 to TRBJ2-1; D possibly corresponds to TRBD2 (5 bases). Trimming took off 7 bases at V and 2 bases at J, with 21 bases between the two ends. This CDR3 contains 17 residues. Germline V CDR1 and CDR2: LGHDT, YNNKEL (reference sequence). CDR3 nucleotides: TGTGCCAGCACCCACGAGGGCCAGTGGGAACCCTACAATGAGCAGTTCTTC. This translates into CASTHEGQWEPYNEQFF.

This clonotype was found many times. V and J are TRBV6-1 and TRBJ1-5, with D possibly being TRBD1 (6 bases). The CDR3 is made up of 16 amino acids. V was pared by 3 bases and J by 4 bases, with 16 bases between. Germline CDR1 reads MNHNS; CDR2 reads SASEGT. The CDR3 nucleotides read TGTGCCAGCAGTGACAGGCGGACAGTGTTTAATCAGCCCCAGCATTTT. It specifies CASSDRRTVFNQPQHF.